A selection of T cell receptor beta chains follows, all from one sample in a study of T cell changes during pregnancy in multiple sclerosis. Assay: immunoSEQ multiplex PCR; the TCRdb copy retains only in-frame clones and omits some. Of roughly 120,000 clones in the sample, roughly 92% were seen once. Sequenced material: peripheral blood, taken before pregnancy. The receptor source for this set is a female donor with multiple sclerosis, enrolled in a pregnancy study. The CDR3 runs from the conserved cysteine through the conserved F or W. D genes are given only for firm matches. Size tells how often a clone was seen (once, few, many) or the class of an expanded clone, and some rows leave it out.

size: -
J: TRBJ1-2
D: -
V: TRBV30
DNA: TGTGCCAGGGAGAGGGCGACTAACTATGGCTACACCTTC
CDR3: CARERATNYGYTF

size: -
J: TRBJ1-1
D: TRBD1
V: TRBV6-5
DNA: TGTGCCAGCAGTTACTGGACAGGGAAGAACACTGAAGCTTTCTTT
CDR3: CASSYWTGKNTEAFF

size: -
J: TRBJ1-2
D: -
V: TRBV6-5
DNA: TGTGCCAGCAGTCGAGGGGGAAGTGGCTACACCTTC
CDR3: CASSRGGSGYTF

size: -
J: TRBJ1-4
D: -
V: TRBV6-1
DNA: TGTGCCACCAGGAGGGCAACTAATGAAAAACTGTTTTTT
CDR3: CATRRATNEKLFF

size: -
J: TRBJ1-1
D: TRBD1
V: TRBV7-9
DNA: TGTGCCAGCAGACCCCAGGGGGAATTCACTGAAGCTTTCTTT
CDR3: CASRPQGEFTEAFF

size: -
J: TRBJ1-2
D: TRBD1
V: TRBV9
DNA: TGTGCCAGCAGCGTAGCTCAAGGGGGCGGCGGCTACACCTTC
CDR3: CASSVAQGGGGYTF

size: -
J: TRBJ2-3
D: -
V: TRBV2
DNA: TGTGCCAGCAAGAGGCAGTACACAGATACGCAGTATTTT
CDR3: CASKRQYTDTQYF

size: -
J: TRBJ2-1
D: -
V: TRBV7-2
DNA: TGTGCCAGCAGCCTGACTAGATACAATGAGCAGTTCTTC
CDR3: CASSLTRYNEQFF

size: -
J: TRBJ1-1
D: TRBD1
V: TRBV6-5
DNA: TGTGCCAGCAGCCGACAGGGGGCCAAGGTAGCTTTCTTT
CDR3: CASSRQGAKVAFF

size: -
J: TRBJ2-5
D: TRBD1
V: TRBV7-3
DNA: TGTGCCAGCAGCACGGGACAGGGGAGATCGGAGACCCAGTACTTC
CDR3: CASSTGQGRSETQYF

size: few
J: TRBJ2-1
D: -
V: TRBV6-4
DNA: TGTGCCAGCAGTCTTTCCGGGACTGCAACCTACAATGAGCAGTTCTTC
CDR3: CASSLSGTATYNEQFF

size: -
J: TRBJ1-5
D: TRBD1
V: TRBV28
DNA: TGTGCCAGCAGTTTGGACAGGGGAGACCAGCCCCAGCATTTT
CDR3: CASSLDRGDQPQHF

size: -
J: TRBJ2-5
D: TRBD2
V: TRBV7-8
DNA: TGTGCCAGCAGCATGGGACTAGCGGGAGTAGGGGAGACCCAGTACTTC
CDR3: CASSMGLAGVGETQYF

size: once
J: TRBJ2-7
D: TRBD2
V: TRBV27
DNA: TGTGCCAGCAGTCCCAGACTAGCGGGATCCTACGAGCAGTACTTC
CDR3: CASSPRLAGSYEQYF

size: -
J: TRBJ1-4
D: TRBD1
V: TRBV27
DNA: TGTGCCAGCAGTTTCGCTCAGGGGGTTCATGAAAAACTGTTTTTT
CDR3: CASSFAQGVHEKLFF

size: -
J: TRBJ2-7
D: TRBD1
V: TRBV13
DNA: TGTGCCAGCAGCTTAGGCCGACAGGGGGCCTACGAGCAGTACTTC
CDR3: CASSLGRQGAYEQYF

size: -
J: TRBJ2-1
D: -
V: TRBV7-9
DNA: TGTGCCAGCAGCTTAGGGGGGGACGAGCAGTTCTTC
CDR3: CASSLGGDEQFF

size: -
J: TRBJ2-3
D: -
V: TRBV6-1
DNA: TGTGCCAGCAGTGAACAGCCTAGCGAGGTAGATACGCAGTATTTT
CDR3: CASSEQPSEVDTQYF

size: -
J: TRBJ2-7
D: -
V: TRBV7-4
DNA: TGTGCCAGCAGGGGGTTGGAGGGCCCGCAGTACTTC
CDR3: CASRGLEGPQYF

size: -
J: TRBJ2-4
D: -
V: TRBV21-1
DNA: TGTGCCAGCAGCAAAGTTCACAGGAAGCCCAAAAACATTCAGTACTTC
CDR3: CASSKVHRKPKNIQYF

size: once
J: TRBJ2-2
D: TRBD2
V: TRBV28
DNA: TGTGCCAGCAGTGCGGGACTAGCGGGAGGGTTGGCCGGGGAGCTGTTTTTT
CDR3: CASSAGLAGGLAGELFF

size: -
J: TRBJ2-1
D: TRBD2
V: TRBV11-3
DNA: TGTGCCAGCAGCTGGGGACTAGCGAGCTCCTACAATGAGCAGTTCTTC
CDR3: CASSWGLASSYNEQFF

size: -
J: TRBJ1-1
D: TRBD1
V: TRBV4-2
DNA: TGTGCCAGCACCAGGGAGGCAGGGGGAACCCTGAACACTGAAGCTTTCTTT
CDR3: CASTREAGGTLNTEAFF

size: -
J: TRBJ1-1
D: TRBD1
V: TRBV4-1
DNA: TGCGCCAGCAGTACAGGGGTCACTGAAGCTTTCTTT
CDR3: CASSTGVTEAFF

size: -
J: TRBJ1-4
D: -
V: TRBV10-3
DNA: TGTGCCATCAGAGGGGATGAAAAACTGTTTTTT
CDR3: CAIRGDEKLFF

size: -
J: TRBJ2-7
D: TRBD2
V: TRBV5-1
DNA: TGCGCCAGCAGCTTGACTAGCGGGAAGCAATACGAGCAGTACTTC
CDR3: CASSLTSGKQYEQYF

size: -
J: TRBJ1-5
D: TRBD1
V: TRBV6-5
DNA: TGTGCCAGCAGCCGGGGACAGGGCAATCAGCCCCAGCATTTT
CDR3: CASSRGQGNQPQHF

size: -
J: TRBJ2-3
D: TRBD2
V: TRBV4-1
DNA: TGCGCCAGCAGCCAAGAATGGAGGACTAGCGGGGGCACAGATACGCAGTATTTT
CDR3: CASSQEWRTSGGTDTQYF

size: -
J: TRBJ2-5
D: -
V: TRBV15
DNA: TGTGCCACCAGCAGAGTTCCAGGGTTCGAGACCCAGTACTTC
CDR3: CATSRVPGFETQYF

size: -
J: TRBJ1-6
D: -
V: TRBV9
DNA: TGTGCCAGCAGCGTAGGCCCCGGGGGTAATTCACCCCTCCACTTT
CDR3: CASSVGPGGNSPLHF

size: -
J: TRBJ1-5
D: -
V: TRBV27
DNA: TGTGCCAGCAGTTTCGGCAGGGATCTCAATCAGCCCCAGCATTTT
CDR3: CASSFGRDLNQPQHF

size: once
J: TRBJ2-7
D: TRBD1
V: TRBV19
DNA: TGTGCCAGTAGTATAAGAGGGAACAGGGGGCAGGACTACGAGCAGTACTTC
CDR3: CASSIRGNRGQDYEQYF

size: -
J: TRBJ1-5
D: -
V: TRBV7-2
DNA: TGTGCCAGCAGCTTAGTCGGAGGGCAGGGAAACCAGCCCCAGCATTTT
CDR3: CASSLVGGQGNQPQHF

size: -
J: TRBJ2-3
D: -
V: TRBV7-6
DNA: TGTGCCAGCAGCTTAGGAGGGGGGGTCACAGATACGCAGTATTTT
CDR3: CASSLGGGVTDTQYF

size: once
J: TRBJ1-1
D: TRBD1
V: TRBV18
DNA: TGTGCCAGCTCACTGGCGGGACAGGTCAACACTGAAGCTTTCTTT
CDR3: CASSLAGQVNTEAFF

size: few
J: TRBJ2-2
D: -
V: TRBV27
DNA: TGTGCCAGCAGCGTAACACAGGGCGCCGGGGAGCTGTTTTTT
CDR3: CASSVTQGAGELFF

size: once
J: TRBJ1-1
D: -
V: TRBV5-4
DNA: TGTGCCAGCAGCTTGGCTGGGAGCCCTGAAGCTTTCTTT
CDR3: CASSLAGSPEAFF

size: -
J: TRBJ1-1
D: -
V: TRBV28
DNA: TGTGCCAGCAGTTCCGAGCGGTGGAATACTGAAGCTTTCTTT
CDR3: CASSSERWNTEAFF

size: -
J: TRBJ2-1
D: TRBD2
V: TRBV6-1
DNA: TGTGCCAGCAGTGCCGTTGGGACTAACAATGAGCAGTTCTTC
CDR3: CASSAVGTNNEQFF

size: -
J: TRBJ2-3
D: TRBD2
V: TRBV4-1
DNA: TGCGCCAGCAGCCCTCAGACTAGCGGGGTGACAGATACGCAGTATTTT
CDR3: CASSPQTSGVTDTQYF

size: -
J: TRBJ1-1
D: TRBD1
V: TRBV29-1
DNA: TGCAGCGTTCCCCGGACAGGGGATGAAGCTTTCTTT
CDR3: CSVPRTGDEAFF

size: -
J: TRBJ2-3
D: TRBD2
V: TRBV19
DNA: TGTGCCAGTAGTACGGGACTACCAAACACAGATACGCAGTATTTT
CDR3: CASSTGLPNTDTQYF

size: -
J: TRBJ2-3
D: -
V: TRBV5-1
DNA: TGCGCCAGCAGCTTGGGTAATAGCCGTTCAGGCACAGATACGCAGTATTTT
CDR3: CASSLGNSRSGTDTQYF

size: once
J: TRBJ2-3
D: -
V: TRBV5-4
DNA: TGTGCCAGCAGCTTATCTAGCTTCCGCACAGATACGCAGTATTTT
CDR3: CASSLSSFRTDTQYF

size: -
J: TRBJ2-5
D: TRBD2
V: TRBV9
DNA: TGTGCCAGCAGCGTTAGGACTAGCGGTCTGCAAGAGACCCAGTACTTC
CDR3: CASSVRTSGLQETQYF

size: -
J: TRBJ1-1
D: TRBD1
V: TRBV19
DNA: TGTGCCAGTACCACAGGGGGAGGAAGAACTGAAGCTTTCTTT
CDR3: CASTTGGGRTEAFF

size: -
J: TRBJ2-2
D: TRBD1
V: TRBV4-1
DNA: TGCGCCAGCAGCCATAACTATGGGACAGCGAACACCGGGGAGCTGTTTTTT
CDR3: CASSHNYGTANTGELFF

size: -
J: TRBJ1-5
D: -
V: TRBV28
DNA: TGTGCCAGTACAGGGTCGCATCAGCCCCAGCATTTT
CDR3: CASTGSHQPQHF

size: -
J: TRBJ2-5
D: -
V: TRBV18
DNA: TGTGCCAGCTCACCACGCACAGTACAAGAGACCCAGTACTTC
CDR3: CASSPRTVQETQYF

size: -
J: TRBJ1-6
D: TRBD1
V: TRBV5-1
DNA: TGCGCCAGCAGTCTCGACAGGGGGCGCTTCCCCAATTCACCCCTCCACTTT
CDR3: CASSLDRGRFPNSPLHF

size: once
J: TRBJ1-1
D: -
V: TRBV5-1
DNA: TGCGCCAGCAGCTCCCGGGACACTGAAGCTTTCTTT
CDR3: CASSSRDTEAFF

size: -
J: TRBJ2-3
D: TRBD1
V: TRBV9
DNA: TGTGCCAGCAGCGGGACAGGGGACCCCAACACAGATACGCAGTATTTT
CDR3: CASSGTGDPNTDTQYF

size: -
J: TRBJ1-5
D: TRBD1
V: TRBV19
DNA: TGTGCCAGTAGTATGATCCGGGACAGAATTAATCAGCCCCAGCATTTT
CDR3: CASSMIRDRINQPQHF

size: -
J: TRBJ2-3
D: -
V: TRBV6-1
DNA: TGTGCCAGCAGTACAGTTACAGATACGCAGTATTTT
CDR3: CASSTVTDTQYF

size: -
J: TRBJ1-5
D: TRBD1
V: TRBV6-5
DNA: TGTGCCAGCAGTTACTCGGACAGGGGCGGCAATCAGCCCCAGCATTTT
CDR3: CASSYSDRGGNQPQHF

size: -
J: TRBJ2-5
D: TRBD2
V: TRBV19
DNA: TGTGCCAGTAGTAAGGATAGCGGGCTCCAAGAGACCCAGTACTTC
CDR3: CASSKDSGLQETQYF

size: -
J: TRBJ2-5
D: TRBD2
V: TRBV10-3
DNA: TGTGCCATCAGCCCCCAACTAGCGGGAGTCCAAGAGACCCAGTACTTC
CDR3: CAISPQLAGVQETQYF